This paragraph reports one T cell receptor beta chain. Its antigen is still unknown. Qualities for individual bases were not recorded, and no much larger clone is one base off. This record comes from a study of preoperative IRX-2 immunotherapy in early breast cancer (dated by TCRdb to about 2019). The library was prepared using the immunoSEQ multiplex PCR assay. Drawn from immuneACCESS, this table holds only the in-frame rearrangements with V and J called that TCRdb kept. Clones are partly lost; checked studies trace under half to an unresolved V gene and leave the rest unexplained. Within this sample are some 99,000 clones, with 86% of them counted one time only. Roughly 2% of the sample belongs to the ten largest clones. This sample's treatment or condition label indicates: preoperative locoregional IRX-2 cytokine immunotherapy. The samples were obtained from a phase Ib study that tested preoperative, locoregional IRX-2 cytokine immunotherapy designed to prime immune responses. Donors were patients with early-stage breast cancer who received IRX-2 before surgery.

Per the germline V gene, MDHEN is the CDR1 and SYDVKM is the CDR2. The CDR3 sequence holds 13 residues, the cysteine and phenylalanine included. Of the read, only the CDR3 DNA is kept; its 39 bases are in frame from base 1. From V the trimming removes 5 bases and from J it removes 2 bases, while the gene matches leave 2 bases of the junction unaccounted for. The sample was tumor tissue, taken after IRX-2 immunotherapy. Recombination joined TRBV28 with TRBJ1-2; TRBD1 agrees with 7 junctional bases. The clonotype was recovered from a human donor with breast cancer. The CDR3 region has the sequence CASSLGQNYGYTF. Here is the DNA: TGTGCCAGCAGTCTGGGACAGAACTATGGCTACACCTTC.